Presented here are 21 T cell receptor beta chains from one specimen sequenced in a study of cytomegalovirus exposure and HLA in healthy donors. Measured with immunoSEQ multiplex PCR; TCRdb has only the in-frame clones, and not every one. The sample lists about 160,000 clones, roughly 90% occurring once. Sequenced material: PBMCs. The receptors derive from a young woman in good health and CMV-seropositive.

This chain connects TRBV5-4 to TRBJ2-7; 8 bases align to TRBD2. The length of the CDR3 is 14 residues. Looked up from germline, CDR1 is SGHNT and CDR2 is YYREEE (reference sequence). V was clipped by 4 bases and J by 6 bases; unmatched bases: 9. In DNA, the CDR3 is TGTGCCAGCAGCCCCCTCCTAAGCGGGAGCGAGCAGTACTTC. Its translation is CASSPLLSGSEQYF. Drawing the rest from reference TRBV5-4 and TRBJ2-7, the complete variable domain is ETGVTQSPTHLIKTRGQQVTLRCSSQSGHNTVSWYQQALGQGPQFIFQYYREEENGRGNFPPRFSGLQFPNYSSELNVNALELDDSALYLCASSPLLSGSEQYFGPGTRLTVT.

V gene TRBV18 combines with J gene TRBJ1-1, with TRBD1 as a possible D gene (5 bases). Germline loops: CDR1 KGHSH, CDR2 LQKENI. Deletions cut 2 bases from V and 1 base from J, with 8 bases between. This CDR3 is built from 14 residues. CDR3 nucleotide sequence: TGTGCCAGCTCACCAGGGGCTAGGAACACTGAAGCTTTCTTT. Protein sequence: CASSPGARNTEAFF.

Worth noting for this clone: One end of the junction is discordant with germline, which a read error may explain. This chain uses TRBV7-7 with TRBJ2-3; 7 bases match TRBD1. The CDR3 runs 15 residues. Germline CDR1 is SSHAT and CDR2 is FNYEAQ (reference sequence). The CDR3 DNA follows: TGTGCTAGCAGCTTAAACACAGGGGCAGGAGATACGCAGTATTTT. Protein product: CASSLNTGAGDTQYF.

This rearrangement joins TRBV5-4 to TRBJ1-1, with 10 bases lining up with TRBD1. The CDR3 extends over 14 amino acids. Trimming took 3 bases from V and 4 from J; bases not matched to a gene: 3. From germline, CDR1 is SGHNT and CDR2 YYREEE (reference sequence). CDR3 bases: TGTGCCAGCAGCTCCGGGACAGGGGCCACTGAAGCTTTCTTT. Encoded protein: CASSSGTGATEAFF. Full variable domain (remainder filled in from reference TRBV5-4 and TRBJ1-1): ETGVTQSPTHLIKTRGQQVTLRCSSQSGHNTVSWYQQALGQGPQFIFQYYREEENGRGNFPPRFSGLQFPNYSSELNVNALELDDSALYLCASSSGTGATEAFFGQGTRLTVV.

The V gene is TRBV19, the J gene TRBJ2-6, with 7 positions matching TRBD1. The CDR3 is made up of 16 amino acids. V dropped 4 bases and J dropped 2; count of bases not matched to a gene: 5. The germline V gene encodes CDR1 LNHDA and CDR2 SQIVND (reference sequence). CDR3 DNA: TGTGCCAGTAGTACCGAGACAGGGACTGGGGCCAACGTCCTGACTTTC. Protein: CASSTETGTGANVLTF. The complete variable domain, with remaining parts taken from reference TRBV19 and TRBJ2-6, reads DGGITQSPKYLFRKEGQNVTLSCEQNLNHDAMYWYRQDPGQGLRLIYYSQIVNDFQKGDIAEGYSVSREKKESFPLTVTSAQKNPTAFYLCASSTETGTGANVLTFGAGSRLTVL.

V and J are TRBV9 and TRBJ1-4; 8 positions match TRBD1. CDR1 is SGDLS, CDR2 YYNGEE, per germline. J gave up 8 bases and V 3 bases, and 12 bases lay outside the gene matches. The CDR3 runs to 16 residues. The CDR3 loop is CASSESPGQVNEKLFF. The CDR3, as DNA: TGTGCCAGCAGCGAATCCCCGGGACAGGTGAACGAAAAACTGTTTTTT.

The V gene is TRBV20-1, the J gene TRBJ1-2; D remains unclear. In germline, CDR1 is DFQATT, CDR2 SNEGSKA (reference sequence). The CDR3 is 10 amino acids. With 8 bases removed from V and 4 bases from J, the gap between germline ends came to 8 bases. Here the CDR3 reads CSTRSYGYTF. CDR3 coding DNA: TGCAGTACGAGGTCCTATGGCTACACCTTC.

The V gene is TRBV4-3, the J gene TRBJ2-7; TRBD2 matches at 7 bases. The germline V gene has CDR1 LGHNA and CDR2 YSLEER. The CDR3 loop spans 15 amino acids. With V trimmed by 5 bases and J by 2 bases, 9 bases remained unmatched. The CDR3 reads CASSAGLGETYEQYF. Written as DNA, the CDR3 is TGCGCCAGCAGCGCCGGACTAGGGGAGACCTACGAGCAGTACTTC.

The chain employs TRBV19 and TRBJ1-2; 8 nucleotides match TRBD1. The V gene end was trimmed by 6 bases and the J gene end by 2 bases; junction bases not matched to a gene: 8. Germline V gene sequence: CDR1 LNHDA, CDR2 SQIVND (reference sequence). This CDR3 contains 15 residues. The CDR3 sequence is CASRDHRGRNYGYTF. As DNA, the CDR3 is TGTGCCAGTAGAGACCACAGGGGGAGAAACTATGGCTACACCTTC.

J is TRBJ1-2 and V is TRBV21-1. TRBV21-1 is noted as a pseudogene. This CDR3 comprises 16 residues. CDR3: CASSKAERSGICGYTF. CDR3 DNA: TGTGCCAGCAGCAAAGCGGAGAGGAGCGGGATTTGTGGCTACACCTTC.

The chain combines TRBV5-1 with TRBJ2-4; 7 bases fit TRBD1. J lost 6 bases, V lost 4 bases, and 16 bases had no gene match. This CDR3 spans 17 amino acids. Germline V gene sequence: CDR1 SGHRS, CDR2 YFSETQ. CDR3 nucleotides: TGCGCCAGCAGCCATAGGGGGCCCCGGAGAGAGGGAAACATTCAGTACTTC. Protein sequence: CASSHRGPRREGNIQYF. The whole variable domain, filled in from reference TRBV5-1 and TRBJ2-4, reads KAGVTQTPRYLIKTRGQQVTLSCSPISGHRSVSWYQQTPGQGLQFLFEYFSETQRNKGNFPGRFSGRQFSNSRSEMNVSTLELGDSALYLCASSHRGPRREGNIQYFGAGTRLSVL.

The rearrangement uses TRBV10-1 and TRBJ2-7; weak D call: TRBD2 (7 bases). CDR1 WNHNN and CDR2 SYGVQD come from the germline V gene (reference sequence). Between the trimmed V and J ends, which lost 4 bases and 5 bases, there was a span of 15 bases. This CDR3 is built from 14 residues. DNA for the CDR3: TGCGCCAGCAGTGCAGGCGGGGGCATGAACGAGCAGTACTTC. Amino acid sequence: CASSAGGGMNEQYF.

This clone has a single count. The chain carries TRBV11-3 and TRBJ2-1; 7 bases are a match to TRBD1. Germline CDR1 reads SGHNT; CDR2 reads YENEEA. This CDR3 is built from 18 residues. The ends lost 4 bases at V and 7 bases at J; junction bases unmatched: 19. CDR3 region: CASSYGDSNSLSRNEQFF. The CDR3 region has the DNA TGTGCCAGCAGCTACGGGGACAGTAATAGCCTGTCTAGGAATGAGCAGTTCTTC. Supplemented by reference TRBV11-3 and TRBJ2-1, the full variable domain reads EAGVVQSPRYKIIEKKQPVAFWCNPISGHNTLYWYLQNLGQGPELLIRYENEEAVDDSQLPKDRFSAERLKGVDSTLKIQPAELGDSAVYLCASSYGDSNSLSRNEQFFGPGTRLTVL.

The chain recombines TRBV7-6 with TRBJ2-2; no firm D call. CDR1 is SGHVS and CDR2 is FNYEAQ in the germline V gene. Trimming took 4 bases from V and 3 from J, leaving 9 bases between them. The CDR3 runs to 14 residues. In nucleotides, the CDR3 is TGTGCCAGCAGCTCTCTCGAGGACACCGGGGAGCTGTTTTTT. This codes for CASSSLEDTGELFF.

The genes are TRBV4-1 and TRBJ2-1; 8 positions match TRBD2. Looked up from germline, CDR1 is MGHRA and CDR2 is YSYEKL. V was pared by 0 bases and J by 9 bases, with 7 bases of the junction left unmatched. The CDR3 extends over 15 amino acids. For the CDR3, the DNA is TGCGCCAGCAGCCAAGAAGCGGGAGTGGGCCGTGAGCAGTTCTTC. Translating gives CASSQEAGVGREQFF.

The rearrangement joins TRBV28 to TRBJ2-7, with D perhaps matching TRBD2 (6 bases). V was pared by 1 base and J by 4 bases, with 11 bases between. The CDR3 has 14 residues. Per germline, CDR1 MDHEN and CDR2 SYDVKM. In nucleotides, the CDR3 is TGTGCCAGCAGTTTATTTAGCGGATCGTACGAGCAGTACTTC. Its translation is CASSLFSGSYEQYF.

The chain combines TRBV7-2 with TRBJ2-3; the D gene is possibly TRBD2 (5 bases). This CDR3 comprises 15 residues. Germline CDR1 reads SGHTA; CDR2 reads FQGNSA. Trimming removed 5 bases at V and 4 bases at J, with 16 bases between. CDR3 nucleotide sequence: TGTGCCAGCAGCCCCCGGACTGGGATGGCAGATACGCAGTATTTT. Its protein is CASSPRTGMADTQYF.

J is TRBJ2-5 and V is TRBV5-1; TRBD2 matches 14 bases. Germline V gene lookup returns CDR1 SGHRS and CDR2 YFSETQ. V trimming: 4 bases; J trimming: 2 bases; junction bases outside the gene matches: 7. This CDR3 is built from 17 residues. The CDR3 reads CASSPGLAGDQQETQYF. The CDR3 region has the DNA TGCGCCAGCAGCCCGGGACTAGCGGGAGACCAACAAGAGACCCAGTACTTC.

This chain connects TRBV7-2 to TRBJ2-2, with 7 bases that match TRBD2. Germline CDR1 SGHTA, CDR2 FQGNSA. The CDR3 runs 15 residues. Losses at the gene ends were 5 bases for V and 1 base for J; bases not matched to a gene: 4. As DNA, the CDR3 is TGTGCCAGCAGCCAGTCTAGCGGGAACACCGGGGAGCTGTTTTTT. Its protein is CASSQSSGNTGELFF. The entire variable domain, with the rest obtained from reference TRBV7-2 and TRBJ2-2, is as follows: GAGVSQSPSNKVTEKGKDVELRCDPISGHTALYWYRQSLGQGLEFLIYFQGNSAPDKSGLPSDRFSAERTGGSVSTLTIQRTQQEDSAVYLCASSQSSGNTGELFFGEGSRLTVL.

In its sample, this clone was seen a few times. Here the CDR3 DNA reads TGTGCCAGCAGCCCAACAGGGGGCGAAGTTGGCTACACCTTC. Translation: CASSPTGGEVGYTF. The chain joins TRBV4-2 to TRBJ1-2, with TRBD1 matching 9 bases. Germline CDR1 reads LGHNA; CDR2 reads YNFKEQ. The J segment lost 7 bases and the V segment lost 4 bases, leaving 7 bases of the junction unmatched. This CDR3 comprises 14 residues.

The V and J genes are TRBV11-2 and TRBJ2-7; no reliable D call. The CDR3 runs to 17 residues. V shed 1 base and J shed 2 bases, with 18 bases lying between them. Per germline, CDR1 SGHAT and CDR2 FQNNGV. The CDR3 here is CASSLVSVRSLTYEQYF. In nucleotides, the CDR3 is TGTGCCAGCAGCTTAGTTTCTGTCAGATCATTAACCTACGAGCAGTACTTC.